This T cell receptor beta chain was identified in a study of cytomegalovirus exposure and HLA in healthy donors. Findings of the study overall: It was reported in a later analysis that an Asian-associated ancestry cluster showed fewer N-insertions than the 666-donor mean.

A remark on this clone: Its antigen remains unknown.

In the PCR, 60 Vbeta and 13 Jbeta primers were used. The repertoire was sequenced with immunoSEQ multiplex PCR; TCRdb's copy has only in-frame clones and lacks some. The repertoire consists of over 150,000 clones, with about four fifths occurring once and the leading ten covering 0.38%. Germline V CDR1 and CDR2: SGHTA, FQGNSA. This CDR3 spans 14 amino acids. Trimming cost V 7 bases and J 2 bases, with 14 bases left between them. The chain links TRBV7-2 to TRBJ1-2; D might be TRBD1 (6 bases). Sequenced material: PBMCs. This receptor was obtained from a boy aged 2-15 years in good health and CMV-seronegative. The CDR3 nucleotides read TGTGCCAGCACCCCAGGGGCGGTCAACTATGGCTACACCTTC. It codes for CASTPGAVNYGYTF. The variable domain in full, with the rest retrieved from reference TRBV7-2 and TRBJ1-2, is GAGVSQSPSNKVTEKGKDVELRCDPISGHTALYWYRQSLGQGLEFLIYFQGNSAPDKSGLPSDRFSAERTGGSVSTLTIQRTQQEDSAVYLCASTPGAVNYGYTFGSGTRLTVV.